The rows below give T cell receptor beta chains drawn from one sample of a study of cytomegalovirus exposure and HLA in healthy donors. Libraries were prepared by immunoSEQ multiplex PCR; TCRdb keeps only in-frame clonotypes and omits some of them. The sample contains fewer than 150,000 clones, around 80% of which appear only once. Sequenced sample: PBMCs. These receptors were obtained from a man aged 25 to 40 in good health and CMV-seronegative. CDR3s include the opening cysteine and the closing phenylalanine or tryptophan. Fields, in order: CDR3 protein, CDR3 DNA, J gene, V gene, clone size, D gene. The D gene is left open where the match is weak. Only part of the rows carry a size: once, few, many, or a class if the clone is expanded.

CDR3aa: CASSYGTGGTYGYTF
CDR3nt: TGCGCCAGCAGCTATGGGACAGGGGGGACCTATGGCTACACCTTC
j_gene: TRBJ1-2
v_gene: TRBV5-1
abundance: NA
d_gene: TRBD1

CDR3aa: CASSLGQDRGTDTQYF
CDR3nt: TGCGCCAGCAGCTTGGGGCAGGACAGGGGTACAGATACGCAGTATTTT
j_gene: TRBJ2-3
v_gene: TRBV5-1
abundance: NA
d_gene: TRBD1

CDR3aa: CASRDGTAVLSTDTQYF
CDR3nt: TGTGCCAGCAGAGATGGGACAGCCGTCCTTAGCACAGATACGCAGTATTTT
j_gene: TRBJ2-3
v_gene: TRBV7-9
abundance: few
d_gene: TRBD1

CDR3aa: CASSAGQGNSGNTIYF
CDR3nt: TGTGCCAGCAGCGCTGGACAGGGGAACTCTGGAAACACCATATATTTT
j_gene: TRBJ1-3
v_gene: TRBV9
abundance: NA
d_gene: TRBD1

CDR3aa: CASSDKGGRRNTEAFF
CDR3nt: TGCGCCAGCAGTGATAAAGGGGGCAGAAGGAACACTGAAGCTTTCTTT
j_gene: TRBJ1-1
v_gene: TRBV10-2
abundance: NA
d_gene: TRBD1

CDR3aa: CASSPYQGSYEQYF
CDR3nt: TGTGCCAGCAGTCCTTACCAGGGCTCCTACGAGCAGTACTTC
j_gene: TRBJ2-7
v_gene: TRBV27
abundance: NA
d_gene: NA

CDR3aa: CASSLTGNTEAFF
CDR3nt: TGCGCCAGCAGCCTGACAGGGAACACTGAAGCTTTCTTT
j_gene: TRBJ1-1
v_gene: TRBV5-1
abundance: NA
d_gene: NA

CDR3aa: CASSYSGGGQETQYF
CDR3nt: TGTGCCAGCAGCTACTCTGGGGGAGGCCAAGAGACCCAGTACTTC
j_gene: TRBJ2-5
v_gene: TRBV7-8
abundance: NA
d_gene: NA

CDR3aa: CASSLGSGEAYEQYF
CDR3nt: TGCGCCAGCAGCTTGGGGTCTGGGGAGGCCTACGAGCAGTACTTC
j_gene: TRBJ2-7
v_gene: TRBV5-1
abundance: NA
d_gene: NA

CDR3aa: CASSFTPGQKNTEAFF
CDR3nt: TGCGCCAGCAGCTTTACCCCGGGACAGAAGAACACTGAAGCTTTCTTT
j_gene: TRBJ1-1
v_gene: TRBV5-1
abundance: NA
d_gene: TRBD1

CDR3aa: CASSEGHYQGTGELFF
CDR3nt: TGTGCCAGCAGTGAAGGACACTACCAGGGAACCGGGGAGCTGTTTTTT
j_gene: TRBJ2-2
v_gene: TRBV6-1
abundance: NA
d_gene: NA

CDR3aa: CASSQATSWKYF
CDR3nt: TGTGCCAGCAGCCAAGCAACTAGCTGGAAGTACTTC
j_gene: TRBJ2-7
v_gene: TRBV14
abundance: NA
d_gene: NA

CDR3aa: CASSEGTSGYNEQFF
CDR3nt: TGTGCCAGCAGCGAAGGGACTAGCGGATACAATGAGCAGTTCTTC
j_gene: TRBJ2-1
v_gene: TRBV11-1
abundance: NA
d_gene: TRBD2

CDR3aa: CAWSRSQGTNEKLFF
CDR3nt: TGTGCCTGGAGTCGGTCTCAGGGAACTAATGAAAAACTGTTTTTT
j_gene: TRBJ1-4
v_gene: TRBV30
abundance: NA
d_gene: NA

CDR3aa: CAIAPGSGYNEQFF
CDR3nt: TGTGCCATTGCCCCGGGTAGCGGGTACAATGAGCAGTTCTTC
j_gene: TRBJ2-1
v_gene: TRBV10-3
abundance: NA
d_gene: TRBD2

CDR3aa: CASSPMRGQDYGYTF
CDR3nt: TGTGCCAGCTCACCCATGAGGGGGCAGGACTATGGCTACACCTTC
j_gene: TRBJ1-2
v_gene: TRBV18
abundance: NA
d_gene: TRBD1

CDR3aa: CASSITADNEQFF
CDR3nt: TGCGCCAGCAGCATTACAGCGGACAATGAGCAGTTCTTC
j_gene: TRBJ2-1
v_gene: TRBV5-1
abundance: NA
d_gene: NA

CDR3aa: CASSRTGDWDEQYF
CDR3nt: TGCGCCAGCAGCCGGACAGGGGACTGGGACGAGCAGTACTTC
j_gene: TRBJ2-7
v_gene: TRBV5-1
abundance: NA
d_gene: TRBD1

CDR3aa: CAISGGQGDGYTF
CDR3nt: TGTGCCATCAGTGGGGGACAGGGAGATGGCTACACCTTC
j_gene: TRBJ1-2
v_gene: TRBV10-3
abundance: NA
d_gene: TRBD1